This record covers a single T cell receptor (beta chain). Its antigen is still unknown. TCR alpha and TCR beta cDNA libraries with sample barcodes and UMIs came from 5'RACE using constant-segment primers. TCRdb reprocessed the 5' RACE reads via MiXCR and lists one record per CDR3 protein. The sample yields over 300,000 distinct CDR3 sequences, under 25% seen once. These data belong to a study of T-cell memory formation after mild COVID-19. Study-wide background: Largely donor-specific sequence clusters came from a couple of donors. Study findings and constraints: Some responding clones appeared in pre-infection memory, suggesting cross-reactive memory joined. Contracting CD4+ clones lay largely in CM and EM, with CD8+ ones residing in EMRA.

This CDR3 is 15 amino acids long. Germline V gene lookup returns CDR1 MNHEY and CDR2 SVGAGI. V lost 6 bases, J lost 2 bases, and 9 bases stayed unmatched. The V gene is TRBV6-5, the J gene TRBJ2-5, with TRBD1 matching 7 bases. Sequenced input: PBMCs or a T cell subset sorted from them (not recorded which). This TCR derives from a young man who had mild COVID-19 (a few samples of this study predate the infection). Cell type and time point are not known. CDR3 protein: CASRITGTEQETQYF. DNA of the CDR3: TGTGCCAGCAGGATAACAGGGACAGAACAAGAGACCCAGTACTTC.